This T cell receptor beta chain emerged from a study of identical twins. Unique molecular identifiers were present on the cDNA, and a universal primer site came from template switching. TCRdb re-analysed the 5' RACE reads in MiXCR, keeping a single row per CDR3 protein. This table has hundreds of thousands of distinct CDR3 sequences, 15% to 20% appearing once. This clonotype was seen a handful of times. CDR3 size: 12 residues. CDR1 is DFQATT, CDR2 SNEGSKA, per germline (reference sequence). The ends lost 6 bases at V and 7 bases at J; junction bases unmatched: 4. Another study also made use of these data, one on T cells expressing NK-cell markers.

This chain joins TRBV20-1 and TRBJ1-5; 9 nucleotides agree with TRBD1. The TCR was taken from a woman younger than 35 in good health. The sequencing sample was made of PBMCs. CDR3 DNA sequence: TGCAGTGCCTGGGACAGGGCCCAGCCCCAGCATTTT. Amino acid sequence: CSAWDRAQPQHF.